The rows below give T cell receptor beta chains drawn from one sample of a study of Graves' ophthalmopathy and Graves' hyperthyroidism. TCRdb used MiXCR to reprocess the multiplex PCR reads, holding one entry per CDR3 protein. The table records a few hundred thousand distinct CDR3 sequences, about 35% of them present only once. Sequencing was carried out using peripheral blood or thyroid tissue (not recorded which). The receptor set was obtained from an adult man with Graves' hyperthyroidism. CDR3s include the opening cysteine and the closing phenylalanine or tryptophan. A D gene is named only where the DNA matches it firmly. Clone size is not always given. Where it is, it says once, few, many or a class for expanded clones.

cdr3_aa: CASSLRGQGYEQYF
cdr3_nt: TGTGCCAGCAGCTTAAGGGGGCAGGGGTACGAGCAGTACTTC
v_call: TRBV7-8
clone_size: many
d_call: TRBD1
j_call: TRBJ2-7

cdr3_aa: CASSFGRRGLEQYF
cdr3_nt: TGTGCCAGCAGTTTCGGGAGAAGGGGGCTCGAGCAGTACTTC
v_call: TRBV27
clone_size: few
d_call: .
j_call: TRBJ2-7

cdr3_aa: CATSRGAKETQYF
cdr3_nt: TGTGCCACCAGCCGAGGGGCCAAAGAGACCCAGTACTTC
v_call: TRBV15
clone_size: many
d_call: .
j_call: TRBJ2-5

cdr3_aa: CASSPGQGARGYTF
cdr3_nt: TGTGCCAGCAGCCCCGGACAGGGGGCGCGTGGCTACACCTTC
v_call: TRBV11-3
clone_size: .
d_call: TRBD1
j_call: TRBJ1-2

cdr3_aa: CASSEDRGETQYF
cdr3_nt: TGTGCCAGCAGCGAGGACAGGGGAGAGACCCAGTACTTC
v_call: TRBV2
clone_size: .
d_call: TRBD1
j_call: TRBJ2-5

cdr3_aa: CASSQVTGAGETQYF
cdr3_nt: TGTGCCAGCAGCCAAGTGACAGGGGCCGGCGAGACCCAGTACTTC
v_call: TRBV4-2
clone_size: .
d_call: TRBD1
j_call: TRBJ2-5

cdr3_aa: CSAGRGAGVVYEQYF
cdr3_nt: TGCAGTGCTGGAAGAGGGGCAGGGGTGGTCTACGAGCAGTACTTC
v_call: TRBV20-1
clone_size: .
d_call: .
j_call: TRBJ2-7

cdr3_aa: CSVEVSVYEQYF
cdr3_nt: TGCAGCGTTGAAGTCAGCGTCTACGAGCAGTACTTC
v_call: TRBV29-1
clone_size: many
d_call: .
j_call: TRBJ2-7

cdr3_aa: CASEFPLDSMNTEAFF
cdr3_nt: TGTGCCAGCGAGTTTCCCTTGGACAGCATGAACACTGAAGCTTTCTTT
v_call: TRBV7-2
clone_size: many
d_call: .
j_call: TRBJ1-1

cdr3_aa: CASGHRDWPGYEQYF
cdr3_nt: TGTGCCAGCGGACACCGGGACTGGCCGGGGTACGAGCAGTACTTC
v_call: TRBV7-9
clone_size: .
d_call: .
j_call: TRBJ2-7

cdr3_aa: CSVVGRVGEQYF
cdr3_nt: TGCAGCGTTGTTGGCAGGGTGGGCGAGCAGTACTTC
v_call: TRBV29-1
clone_size: many
d_call: .
j_call: TRBJ2-7

cdr3_aa: CASSRGGEQYF
cdr3_nt: TGTGCCAGCAGTAGGGGAGGCGAGCAGTACTTC
v_call: TRBV25-1
clone_size: many
d_call: .
j_call: TRBJ2-7

cdr3_aa: CSARPGQGRSPLHF
cdr3_nt: TGCAGTGCTAGGCCGGGACAGGGTCGATCACCCCTCCACTTT
v_call: TRBV20-1
clone_size: many
d_call: TRBD1
j_call: TRBJ1-6

cdr3_aa: CATSDPGTGHF
cdr3_nt: TGTGCCACCAGTGACCCCGGGACAGGACATTTT
v_call: TRBV24-1
clone_size: .
d_call: TRBD1
j_call: TRBJ1-4

cdr3_aa: CASSFSRGAGTEAFF
cdr3_nt: TGTGCCAGCAGTTTCTCCCGGGGGGCGGGAACTGAAGCTTTCTTT
v_call: TRBV28
clone_size: .
d_call: .
j_call: TRBJ1-1

cdr3_aa: CASRAGAGANVLTF
cdr3_nt: TGTGCCAGCAGGGCAGGCGCTGGGGCCAACGTCCTGACTTTC
v_call: TRBV2
clone_size: .
d_call: .
j_call: TRBJ2-6

cdr3_aa: CASSPGTGSTGELFF
cdr3_nt: TGTGCCAGCAGCCCCGGGACAGGCTCCACCGGGGAGCTGTTTTTT
v_call: TRBV5-8
clone_size: many
d_call: TRBD1
j_call: TRBJ2-2

cdr3_aa: CSALSGQGTTGELFF
cdr3_nt: TGCAGTGCCCTCTCGGGGCAGGGTACGACCGGGGAGCTGTTTTTT
v_call: TRBV20-1
clone_size: few
d_call: .
j_call: TRBJ2-2

cdr3_aa: CSARLDRDGGDTQYF
cdr3_nt: TGCAGTGCTAGATTAGACAGGGACGGTGGAGATACGCAGTATTTT
v_call: TRBV20-1
clone_size: once
d_call: TRBD1
j_call: TRBJ2-3

cdr3_aa: CASYNRDRVDEQYF
cdr3_nt: TGTGCCAGTTACAACCGGGACAGGGTAGACGAGCAGTACTTC
v_call: TRBV19
clone_size: many
d_call: TRBD1
j_call: TRBJ2-7

cdr3_aa: CASSSRGGGGQPQHF
cdr3_nt: TGTGCCAGCAGCTCTCGTGGGGGAGGGGGTCAGCCCCAGCATTTT
v_call: TRBV2
clone_size: many
d_call: .
j_call: TRBJ1-5

cdr3_aa: CSARTGTLSYEQYF
cdr3_nt: TGCAGTGCTAGGACGGGTACCCTTTCCTACGAGCAGTACTTC
v_call: TRBV20-1
clone_size: .
d_call: .
j_call: TRBJ2-7

cdr3_aa: CASSFGPISYEQYF
cdr3_nt: TGTGCCAGCAGCTTTGGGCCAATCTCCTACGAGCAGTACTTC
v_call: TRBV11-2
clone_size: many
d_call: .
j_call: TRBJ2-7

cdr3_aa: CASSIKETQYF
cdr3_nt: TGTGCCAGCAGCATAAAAGAGACCCAGTACTTC
v_call: TRBV5-1
clone_size: many
d_call: .
j_call: TRBJ2-5

cdr3_aa: CASSLVSGQRAYEQYF
cdr3_nt: TGTGCCAGCAGCTTAGTTTCGGGACAGCGAGCCTACGAGCAGTACTTC
v_call: TRBV7-9
clone_size: many
d_call: TRBD1
j_call: TRBJ2-7

cdr3_aa: CAISEPGQGYAKNIQYF
cdr3_nt: TGTGCCATCAGTGAGCCGGGACAGGGGTACGCCAAAAACATTCAGTACTTC
v_call: TRBV10-3
clone_size: .
d_call: TRBD1
j_call: TRBJ2-4

cdr3_aa: CATSSPGGGGHGYTF
cdr3_nt: TGTGCCACCAGCAGCCCCGGTGGGGGAGGCCATGGCTACACCTTC
v_call: TRBV15
clone_size: .
d_call: .
j_call: TRBJ1-2

cdr3_aa: CAISESSAGGLTLHF
cdr3_nt: TGTGCCATCAGTGAGTCTTCGGCAGGGGGTTTAACCCTCCACTTT
v_call: TRBV10-3
clone_size: many
d_call: TRBD1
j_call: TRBJ1-6

cdr3_aa: CASTLGANSYEQYF
cdr3_nt: TGTGCCAGCACCCTGGGGGCCAACTCCTACGAGCAGTACTTC
v_call: TRBV9
clone_size: few
d_call: .
j_call: TRBJ2-7

cdr3_aa: CASSARTGWGTGELFF
cdr3_nt: TGTGCCAGCAGCGCCCGGACAGGGTGGGGCACCGGGGAGCTGTTTTTT
v_call: TRBV7-2
clone_size: many
d_call: TRBD1
j_call: TRBJ2-2

cdr3_aa: CASSQRTGLATNEKLFF
cdr3_nt: TGTGCCAGCAGTCAAAGGACCGGCCTTGCAACTAATGAAAAACTGTTTTTT
v_call: TRBV2
clone_size: few
d_call: .
j_call: TRBJ1-4

cdr3_aa: CASSDRGLGYEQYF
cdr3_nt: TGTGCCAGCAGTGATAGGGGGCTGGGATACGAGCAGTACTTC
v_call: TRBV2
clone_size: .
d_call: TRBD1
j_call: TRBJ2-7

cdr3_aa: CASSHRGAGYTF
cdr3_nt: TGTGCCAGCAGCCACAGGGGCGCCGGCTACACCTTC
v_call: TRBV7-9
clone_size: .
d_call: TRBD1
j_call: TRBJ1-2

cdr3_aa: CASSLAVFGSEQYF
cdr3_nt: TGTGCCAGCAGCTTAGCGGTTTTCGGCTCCGAGCAGTACTTC
v_call: TRBV7-2
clone_size: many
d_call: .
j_call: TRBJ2-7

cdr3_aa: CASSQDHPGGTNEKPFF
cdr3_nt: TGCGCCAGCAGCCAAGACCACCCAGGAGGGACTAATGAAAAACCGTTTTTT
v_call: TRBV4-1
clone_size: .
d_call: .
j_call: TRBJ1-4

cdr3_aa: CASSYGRGTEAFF
cdr3_nt: TGTGCCAGCAGTTACGGGAGGGGGACTGAAGCTTTCTTT
v_call: TRBV2
clone_size: many
d_call: .
j_call: TRBJ1-1

cdr3_aa: CATSDPGLAGGDYNEQFF
cdr3_nt: TGTGCCACCAGTGACCCGGGACTAGCGGGAGGGGACTACAATGAGCAGTTCTTC
v_call: TRBV10-3
clone_size: .
d_call: TRBD2
j_call: TRBJ2-1

cdr3_aa: CASNRETGVTGELFF
cdr3_nt: TGTGCCAGTAATCGGGAGACAGGGGTCACCGGGGAGCTGTTTTTT
v_call: TRBV19
clone_size: many
d_call: TRBD1
j_call: TRBJ2-2

cdr3_aa: CASSFGPPGELFF
cdr3_nt: TGTGCCAGCAGTTTCGGTCCCCCCGGGGAGCTGTTTTTT
v_call: TRBV12-3/TRBV12-4
clone_size: many
d_call: .
j_call: TRBJ2-2

cdr3_aa: CASSPSEKLFF
cdr3_nt: TGTGCCAGCAGCCCGTCTGAAAAACTGTTTTTT
v_call: TRBV5-4
clone_size: .
d_call: .
j_call: TRBJ1-4

cdr3_aa: CSVGDTGTGATYEQYF
cdr3_nt: TGCAGCGTTGGGGATACCGGGACAGGGGCTACCTACGAGCAGTACTTC
v_call: TRBV29-1
clone_size: .
d_call: TRBD1
j_call: TRBJ2-7

cdr3_aa: CASSITSDPYEQYF
cdr3_nt: TGTGCCAGTAGTATAACTAGCGATCCCTACGAGCAGTACTTC
v_call: TRBV19
clone_size: many
d_call: TRBD2
j_call: TRBJ2-7

cdr3_aa: CASSWGLAGSEQYF
cdr3_nt: TGTGCCAGCAGCTGGGGACTAGCGGGAAGCGAGCAGTACTTC
v_call: TRBV5-8
clone_size: many
d_call: TRBD2
j_call: TRBJ2-7

cdr3_aa: CASSLAAAQRGSQPQHF
cdr3_nt: TGTGCCAGCAGCTTAGCGGCCGCGCAACGGGGAAGTCAGCCCCAGCATTTT
v_call: TRBV7-4
clone_size: once
d_call: .
j_call: TRBJ1-5

cdr3_aa: CSATQRVGYTF
cdr3_nt: TGCAGTGCTACTCAGAGGGTTGGCTACACCTTC
v_call: TRBV20-1
clone_size: many
d_call: .
j_call: TRBJ1-2

cdr3_aa: CASSRFAGGDANEKLFF
cdr3_nt: TGTGCCAGCAGTAGATTCGCGGGCGGGGATGCTAATGAAAAACTGTTTTTT
v_call: TRBV5-6
clone_size: .
d_call: .
j_call: TRBJ1-4

cdr3_aa: CASSRGAPSGNTIYF
cdr3_nt: TGTGCCAGCAGCCGGGGGGCACCCTCTGGAAACACCATATATTTT
v_call: TRBV3-1
clone_size: many
d_call: .
j_call: TRBJ1-3

cdr3_aa: CSVVVVDTGELFF
cdr3_nt: TGCAGCGTTGTGGTGGTCGACACCGGGGAGCTGTTTTTT
v_call: TRBV29-1
clone_size: .
d_call: .
j_call: TRBJ2-2